Following are 5 T cell receptor beta chains from one sample sequenced in a study of T-cell reconstitution after alpha-beta-depleted transplantation in children. Unique molecular identifiers featured in how the TCRbeta library was prepared. One entry per CDR3 protein results from TCRdb running MiXCR on the PCR reads. The data show just over 350,000 distinct CDR3 sequences, with more than 10% seen just once and roughly 4.5% held by the top ten. The material sequenced was PBMCs, taken from the stem cell graft. The origin of the receptors is a human donor who donated a stem cell graft to a child with Fanconi anemia.

This clonotype has a handful of counts. The chain employs TRBV4-2 and TRBJ1-2; D gene uncertain. CDR1 and CDR2 (germline): LGHNA, YNFKEQ. Trimming removed 1 base at V and 12 bases at J, with 18 bases between. This CDR3 comprises 14 residues. The CDR3 DNA reads as TGTGCCAGCAGCCAAGTAAACGACGGAGCTGGGAACACCTTC. Residues: CASSQVNDGAGNTF.

The chain uses TRBV6-5 and TRBJ1-3; D is uncertain. The CDR3 runs to 15 residues. Trimming stripped 3 bases from V and 4 bases from J, with 13 bases between. From germline, CDR1 is MNHEY and CDR2 SVGAGI. The CDR3 sequence is CASSYRPNHGNTIYF. In nucleotides, the CDR3 is TGTGCCAGCAGTTATCGCCCAAACCACGGAAACACCATATATTTT.

This chain links TRBV6-2 or TRBV6-3 with TRBJ2-7; perhaps TRBD1 as D (5 bases). This CDR3 contains 16 residues. Germline V gene data show CDR1 as MNHEY and CDR2 as SVGEGT. The V gene lost 4 bases and the J gene lost 2 bases, with 18 bases spanning the gap. In DNA form, the CDR3 reads TGTGCCAGCAGTTCAATACAGGAATTCCGACCCTACGAGCAGTACTTC. Its protein is CASSSIQEFRPYEQYF.

The rearrangement links TRBV6-4 to TRBJ2-1, with TRBD1 matching 10 bases. Germline lookup yields CDR1 MRHNA and CDR2 SNTAGT. This CDR3 region has 15 residues. V shed 3 bases and J 7 bases; nucleotides not matched to a gene: 6. CDR3 nucleotide sequence: TGTGCCAGCAGTGAGGATGACAGGGGGCTTAATGAGCAGTTCTTC. The encoded protein is CASSEDDRGLNEQFF.

This clonotype was recorded a few times. The chain employs TRBV18 and TRBJ2-7; TRBD1 matches at 11 bases. The germline V gene has CDR1 KGHSH and CDR2 LQKENI. Trimming removed 5 bases from V and 2 bases from J; junction bases left unmatched: 2. CDR3 length equals 14 residues. In DNA form, the CDR3 reads TGTGCCAGCTCAAGGGACAGGGGGGCCTACGAGCAGTACTTC. It specifies CASSRDRGAYEQYF.